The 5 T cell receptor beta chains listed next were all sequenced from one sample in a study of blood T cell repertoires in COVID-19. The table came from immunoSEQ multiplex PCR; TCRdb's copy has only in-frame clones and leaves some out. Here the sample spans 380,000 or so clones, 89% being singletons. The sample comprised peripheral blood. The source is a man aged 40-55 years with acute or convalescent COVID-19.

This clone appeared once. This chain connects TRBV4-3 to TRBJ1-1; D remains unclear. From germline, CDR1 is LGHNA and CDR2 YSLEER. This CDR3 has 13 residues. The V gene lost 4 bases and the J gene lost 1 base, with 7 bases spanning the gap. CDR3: CASSLERNTEAFF. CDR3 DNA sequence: TGCGCCAGCAGCCTTGAGAGGAACACTGAAGCTTTCTTT.

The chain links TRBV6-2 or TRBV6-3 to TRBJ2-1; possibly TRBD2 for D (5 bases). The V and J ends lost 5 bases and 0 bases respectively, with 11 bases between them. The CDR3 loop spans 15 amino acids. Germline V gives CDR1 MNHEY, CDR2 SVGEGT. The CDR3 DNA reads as TGTGCCAGCAGTAACGGACTTAGCTCCTACAATGAGCAGTTCTTC. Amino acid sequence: CASSNGLSSYNEQFF.

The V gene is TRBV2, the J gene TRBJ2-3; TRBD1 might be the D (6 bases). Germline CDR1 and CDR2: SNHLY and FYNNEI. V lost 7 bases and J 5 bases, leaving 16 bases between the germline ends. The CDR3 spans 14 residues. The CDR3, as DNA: TGTGCCAGCAACGTAGGGGGAGCAATAGATACGCAGTATTTT. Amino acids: CASNVGGAIDTQYF.

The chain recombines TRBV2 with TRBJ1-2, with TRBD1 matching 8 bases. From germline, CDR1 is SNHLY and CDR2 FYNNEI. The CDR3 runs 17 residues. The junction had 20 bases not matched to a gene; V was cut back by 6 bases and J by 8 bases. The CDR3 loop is CASSRGQLLDRVKGYTF. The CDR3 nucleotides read TGTGCCAGCAGCAGAGGTCAACTCTTGGACAGGGTAAAGGGCTACACCTTC.

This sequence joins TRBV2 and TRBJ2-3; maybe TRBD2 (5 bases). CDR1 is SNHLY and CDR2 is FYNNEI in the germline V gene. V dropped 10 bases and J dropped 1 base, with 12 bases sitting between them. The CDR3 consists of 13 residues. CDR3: CATWEQGTDTQYF. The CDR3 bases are TGTGCCACCTGGGAGCAGGGCACAGATACGCAGTATTTT.